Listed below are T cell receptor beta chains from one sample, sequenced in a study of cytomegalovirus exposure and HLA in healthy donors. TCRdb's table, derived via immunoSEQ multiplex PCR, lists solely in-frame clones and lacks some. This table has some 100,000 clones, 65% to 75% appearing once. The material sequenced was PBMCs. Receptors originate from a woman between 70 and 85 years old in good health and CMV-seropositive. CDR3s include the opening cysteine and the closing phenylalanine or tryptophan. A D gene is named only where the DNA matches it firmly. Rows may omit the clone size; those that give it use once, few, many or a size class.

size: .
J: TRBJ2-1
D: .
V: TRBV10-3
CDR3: CAISGSTGNEQFF
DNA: TGTGCCATCAGTGGATCCACAGGTAATGAGCAGTTCTTC

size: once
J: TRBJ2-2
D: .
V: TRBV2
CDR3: CASSGEGPNTGELFF
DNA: TGTGCCAGCAGTGGTGAGGGCCCGAACACCGGGGAGCTGTTTTTT

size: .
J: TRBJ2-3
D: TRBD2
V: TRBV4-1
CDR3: CASSLQGLAGGTTSTDTQYF
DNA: TGCGCCAGCAGCCTCCAAGGACTAGCGGGGGGGACCACTAGCACAGATACGCAGTATTTT

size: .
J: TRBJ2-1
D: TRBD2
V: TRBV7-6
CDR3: CASRGTSGTYNEQFF
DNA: TGTGCCAGCAGAGGGACTAGCGGGACCTACAATGAGCAGTTCTTC

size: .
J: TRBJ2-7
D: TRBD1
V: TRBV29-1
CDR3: CSVPGAGGRYEQYF
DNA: TGCAGCGTCCCCGGTGCAGGGGGAAGGTACGAGCAGTACTTC

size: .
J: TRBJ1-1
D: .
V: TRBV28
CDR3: CASSLLLGGNTEAFF
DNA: TGTGCCAGCAGTTTACTCTTAGGGGGGAACACTGAAGCTTTCTTT

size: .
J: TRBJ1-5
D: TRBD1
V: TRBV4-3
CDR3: CASSQDLTGGLNSNQPQHF
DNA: TGCGCCAGCAGCCAAGATCTAACAGGGGGCCTAAATAGCAATCAGCCCCAGCATTTT

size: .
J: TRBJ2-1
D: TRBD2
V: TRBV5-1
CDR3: CASSLAGNSGTVSYNEQFF
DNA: TGCGCCAGCAGCTTGGCGGGGAATAGCGGGACGGTCTCCTACAATGAGCAGTTCTTC

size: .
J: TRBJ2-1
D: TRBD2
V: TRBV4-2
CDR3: CASSQEGQGGTAYNEQFF
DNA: TGTGCCAGCAGCCAAGAGGGCCAGGGAGGGACCGCGTACAATGAGCAGTTCTTC

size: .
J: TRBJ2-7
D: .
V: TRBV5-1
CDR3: CASSPQGTGEQYF
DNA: TGCGCCAGCAGCCCCCAGGGGACGGGCGAGCAGTACTTC

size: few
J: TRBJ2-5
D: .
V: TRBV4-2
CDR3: CASSPNQGGETQYF
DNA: TGTGCCAGCAGTCCGAACCAGGGAGGAGAGACCCAGTACTTC

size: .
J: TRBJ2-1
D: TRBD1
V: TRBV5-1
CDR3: CASSLATRGQGGNEQFF
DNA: TGCGCCAGCAGCTTAGCTACCAGGGGGCAAGGGGGCAATGAGCAGTTCTTC

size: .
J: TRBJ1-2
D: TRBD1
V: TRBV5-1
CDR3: CASSAGTGAYGYTF
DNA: TGCGCCAGCAGCGCCGGGACAGGGGCGTATGGCTACACCTTC

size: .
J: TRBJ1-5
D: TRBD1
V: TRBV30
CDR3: CAWAPGTVPLEGNQPQHF
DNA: TGTGCCTGGGCTCCAGGGACAGTGCCCTTGGAGGGCAATCAGCCCCAGCATTTT

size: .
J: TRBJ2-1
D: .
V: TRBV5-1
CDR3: CARILRDFTFDEQFF
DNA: TGCGCCAGGATCTTGAGGGACTTTACCTTCGATGAGCAGTTCTTC

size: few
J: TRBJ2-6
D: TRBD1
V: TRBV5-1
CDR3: CASSPQGVSDVLTF
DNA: TGCGCCAGCAGCCCACAGGGGGTCAGCGACGTCCTGACTTTC

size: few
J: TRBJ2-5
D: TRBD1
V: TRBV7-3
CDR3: CASSLRQGASRQETQYF
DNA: TGTGCCAGCAGCCTGAGACAGGGGGCAAGTAGGCAAGAGACCCAGTACTTC

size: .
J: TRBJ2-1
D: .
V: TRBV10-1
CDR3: CASSESRGSIYNEQFF
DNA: TGCGCCAGCAGTGAGTCGCGGGGTTCAATCTACAATGAGCAGTTCTTC

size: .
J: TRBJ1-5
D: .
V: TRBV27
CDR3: CASKGHSNQPQHF
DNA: TGTGCCAGCAAAGGACATAGCAATCAGCCCCAGCATTTT

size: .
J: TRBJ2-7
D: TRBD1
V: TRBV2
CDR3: CASNWDSSYEQYF
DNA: TGTGCCAGCAACTGGGACAGCTCCTACGAGCAGTACTTC

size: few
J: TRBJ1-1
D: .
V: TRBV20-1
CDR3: CSASSGIQAFF
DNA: TGCAGTGCTAGTTCGGGGATACAAGCTTTCTTT

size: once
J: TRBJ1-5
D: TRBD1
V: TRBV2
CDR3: CASSEAGQHGQPQHF
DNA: TGTGCCAGCAGTGAAGCGGGACAGCACGGTCAGCCCCAGCATTTT

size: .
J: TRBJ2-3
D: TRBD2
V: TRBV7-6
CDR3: CASSLEVAGGTDTQYF
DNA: TGTGCCAGCAGCTTAGAGGTAGCGGGGGGCACAGATACGCAGTATTTT

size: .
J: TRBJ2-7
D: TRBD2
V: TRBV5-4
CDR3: CASSLAGAGGSSYEQYF
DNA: TGTGCCAGCAGCTTGGCAGGAGCGGGGGGGAGCTCCTACGAGCAGTACTTC

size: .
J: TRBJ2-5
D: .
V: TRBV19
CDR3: CASSSRGSQYF
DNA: TGTGCCAGTAGTTCGCGGGGAAGCCAGTACTTC

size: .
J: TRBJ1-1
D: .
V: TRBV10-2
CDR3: CASGESGGGTEAFF
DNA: TGCGCCAGCGGAGAAAGTGGGGGAGGCACTGAAGCTTTCTTT

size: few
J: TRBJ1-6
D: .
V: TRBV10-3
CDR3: CAIRPGTSNSPLHF
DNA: TGTGCCATCAGACCAGGTACATCGAATTCACCCCTCCACTTT

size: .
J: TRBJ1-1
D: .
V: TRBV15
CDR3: CATSREGQATEAFF
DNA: TGTGCCACCAGCAGAGAGGGACAAGCCACTGAAGCTTTCTTT

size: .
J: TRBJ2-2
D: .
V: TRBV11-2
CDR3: CASSLAGSGTGELFF
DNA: TGTGCCAGCAGCTTAGCGGGGAGTGGGACCGGGGAGCTGTTTTTT

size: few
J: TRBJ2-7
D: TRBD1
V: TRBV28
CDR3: CASRRSRGTYEQYF
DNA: TGTGCCAGCCGACGATCCAGGGGGACCTACGAGCAGTACTTC

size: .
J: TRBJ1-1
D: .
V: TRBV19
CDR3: CASSPLSGLNTEAFF
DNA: TGTGCCAGTAGTCCCCTCTCGGGGTTGAACACTGAAGCTTTCTTT

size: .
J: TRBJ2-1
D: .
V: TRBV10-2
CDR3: CASSLVGGTYNEQFF
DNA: TGCGCCAGCAGTCTTGTTGGGGGGACCTACAATGAGCAGTTCTTC

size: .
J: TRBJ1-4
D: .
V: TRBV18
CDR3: CASSLPQGLDEKLFF
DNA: TGTGCCAGCTCCCTTCCACAGGGCTTGGATGAAAAACTGTTTTTT

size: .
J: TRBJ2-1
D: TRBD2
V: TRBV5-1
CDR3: CASSLGLAGAGEQFF
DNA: TGCGCCAGCAGCTTGGGGCTAGCGGGGGCCGGTGAGCAGTTCTTC

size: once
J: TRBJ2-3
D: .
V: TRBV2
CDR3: CASSRGGGRTDTQYF
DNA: TGTGCCAGCAGTAGGGGAGGGGGACGCACAGATACGCAGTATTTT

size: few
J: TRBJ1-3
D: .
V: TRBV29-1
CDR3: CSVAPGASSGNTIYF
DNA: TGCAGCGTTGCTCCGGGAGCCAGCTCTGGAAACACCATATATTTT

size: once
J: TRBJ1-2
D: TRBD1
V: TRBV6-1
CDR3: CASSEGRGRWGYTF
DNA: TGTGCCAGCAGTGAAGGGAGGGGGCGCTGGGGCTACACCTTC

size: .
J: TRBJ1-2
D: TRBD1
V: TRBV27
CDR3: CASRPRQGTYGYTF
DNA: TGTGCCAGCAGACCGAGACAGGGAACATATGGCTACACCTTC

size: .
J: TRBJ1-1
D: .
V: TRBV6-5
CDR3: CASRGGPWGTEAFF
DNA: TGTGCCAGCAGGGGGGGACCCTGGGGGACTGAAGCTTTCTTT

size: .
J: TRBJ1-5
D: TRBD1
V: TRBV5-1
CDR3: CASSLGTGGNQPQHF
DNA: TGCGCCAGCAGCTTGGGGACAGGAGGGAATCAGCCCCAGCATTTT

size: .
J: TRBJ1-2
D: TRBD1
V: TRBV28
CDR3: CASSFRDRTNYGYTF
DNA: TGTGCCAGCAGTTTTAGGGACAGAACTAACTATGGCTACACCTTC

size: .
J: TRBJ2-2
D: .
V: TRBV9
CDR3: CASSVATGSPPGELFF
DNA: TGTGCCAGCAGCGTAGCTACAGGCTCCCCCCCCGGGGAGCTGTTTTTT

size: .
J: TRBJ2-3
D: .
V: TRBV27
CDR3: CASSLAFRGTSTDTQYF
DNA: TGTGCCAGCAGTTTAGCATTCCGGGGTACTAGCACAGATACGCAGTATTTT

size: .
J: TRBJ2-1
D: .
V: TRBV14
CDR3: CASSKSHYGYEQFF
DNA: TGTGCCAGCAGCAAAAGCCACTACGGCTATGAGCAGTTCTTC

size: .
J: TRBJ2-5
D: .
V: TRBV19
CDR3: CARATLKTQYF
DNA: TGTGCCAGGGCGACATTAAAGACCCAGTACTTC

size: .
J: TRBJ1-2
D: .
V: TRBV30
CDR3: CAWRPGGGARGYTF
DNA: TGTGCCTGGAGGCCAGGAGGGGGGGCTCGTGGCTACACCTTC

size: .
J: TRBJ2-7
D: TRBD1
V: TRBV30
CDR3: CAWTSAGTGTYEQYF
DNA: TGTGCCTGGACGTCTGCTGGGACAGGGACTTACGAGCAGTACTTC

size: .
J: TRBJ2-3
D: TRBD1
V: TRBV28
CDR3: CASSSPGTGLDTQYF
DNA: TGTGCCAGCAGTTCCCCCGGGACAGGGCTAGATACGCAGTATTTT

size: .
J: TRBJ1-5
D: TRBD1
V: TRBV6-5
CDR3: CASRAGTGSNQPQHF
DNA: TGTGCCAGCAGGGCAGGGACAGGAAGCAATCAGCCCCAGCATTTT

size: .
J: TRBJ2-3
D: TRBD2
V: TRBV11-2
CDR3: CASTTSGGIDTQYF
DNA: TGTGCCAGCACCACAAGCGGGGGGATAGATACGCAGTATTTT

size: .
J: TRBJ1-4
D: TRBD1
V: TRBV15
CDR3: CATSRDIGTGGNEKLFF
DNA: TGTGCCACCAGCAGGGACATCGGGACAGGGGGGAATGAAAAACTGTTTTTT

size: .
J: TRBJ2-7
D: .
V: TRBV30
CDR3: CAWQRFPMVQYF
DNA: TGTGCCTGGCAACGTTTTCCTATGGTGCAGTACTTC